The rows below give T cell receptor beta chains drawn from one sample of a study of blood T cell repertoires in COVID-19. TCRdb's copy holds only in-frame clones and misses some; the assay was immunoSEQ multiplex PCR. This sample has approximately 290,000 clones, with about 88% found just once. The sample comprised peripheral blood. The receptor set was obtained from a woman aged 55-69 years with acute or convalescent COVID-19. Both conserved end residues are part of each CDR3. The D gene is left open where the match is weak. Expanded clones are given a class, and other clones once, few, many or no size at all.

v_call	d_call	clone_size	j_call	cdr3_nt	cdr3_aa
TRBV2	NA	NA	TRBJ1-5	TGTGCCAGCAGTGAATTCGGGGGCAATCAGCCCCAGCATTTT	CASSEFGGNQPQHF
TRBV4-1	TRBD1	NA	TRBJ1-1	TGCGCCAGCAGCCATTGGACAGGGGTTGGAACTGAAGCTTTCTTT	CASSHWTGVGTEAFF
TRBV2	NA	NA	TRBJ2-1	TGTGCCAGCACCCAAATGCGGCTACCGGGGAATGAGCAGTTCTTC	CASTQMRLPGNEQFF
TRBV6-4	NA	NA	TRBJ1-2	TGTGCCAGCAGTGCCAATACTGCCCGAGGAAGTGGCTACACCTTC	CASSANTARGSGYTF
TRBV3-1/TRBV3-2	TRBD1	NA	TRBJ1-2	TGTGCCAGCAGCCATGAGGGACAGATGGTCTATGGCTACACCTTC	CASSHEGQMVYGYTF
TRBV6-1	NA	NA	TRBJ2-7	TGTGCCAGCAGTGAAGCGCCGGGAAGCTCCTACGAGCAGTACTTC	CASSEAPGSSYEQYF
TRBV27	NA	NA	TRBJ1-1	TGTGCCAGCACCTCGGGTGCGGGGGCTAGAGACACTGAAGCTTTCTTT	CASTSGAGARDTEAFF
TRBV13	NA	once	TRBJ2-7	TGTGCCAGCAGCTTAGGGACACCCGTCTACGAGCAGTACTTC	CASSLGTPVYEQYF
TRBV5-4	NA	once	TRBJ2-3	TGTGCCAGCAGCTTGGCAACAGATACGCAGTATTTT	CASSLATDTQYF
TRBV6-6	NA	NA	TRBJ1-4	TGTGCCAGCAGCTCTCCCCTTGCAACTAATGAAAAACTGTTTTTT	CASSSPLATNEKLFF
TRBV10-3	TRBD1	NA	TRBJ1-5	TGTGCCACCTCCTCAGGGACAGGGGGCGCGGGTAATCAGCCCCAGCATTTT	CATSSGTGGAGNQPQHF
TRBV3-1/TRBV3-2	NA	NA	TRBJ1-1	TGTGCCAGCAGCCAGAGGCGGGGGGCTCTGAACACTGAAGCTTTCTTT	CASSQRRGALNTEAFF
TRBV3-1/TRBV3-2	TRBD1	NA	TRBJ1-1	TGTGCCAGCAGCCACGGGACAGTGAACACTGAAGCTTTCTTT	CASSHGTVNTEAFF
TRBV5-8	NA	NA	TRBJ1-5	TGTGCCAGCAGCTTAATAGGGGTGAGCAATCAGCCCCAGCATTTT	CASSLIGVSNQPQHF
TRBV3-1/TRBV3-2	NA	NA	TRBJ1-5	TGTGCCAGCAGCCAAGAGGACCCACTCGGGGTCAATCAGCCCCAGCATTTT	CASSQEDPLGVNQPQHF
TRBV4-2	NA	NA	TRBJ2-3	TGTGCCAGCAGCCAAGTGGGCCAGGGTAAGCAGTATTTT	CASSQVGQGKQYF
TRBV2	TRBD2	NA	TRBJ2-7	TGTGCCAGCAGTGGACTAGCTGAGCAGTACTTC	CASSGLAEQYF
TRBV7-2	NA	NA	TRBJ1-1	TGTGCCAGCAGCTTAGCGCTTTTGGGGAGGGTGAACACTGAAGCTTTCTTT	CASSLALLGRVNTEAFF
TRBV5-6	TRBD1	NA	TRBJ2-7	TGTGCCAGCAGCTTGTTGGACAGGGTCTACGAGCAGTACTTC	CASSLLDRVYEQYF
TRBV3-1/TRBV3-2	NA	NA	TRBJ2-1	TGTGCCAGCAGCCAACCAGGGTTCTCCAATGAGCAGTTCTTC	CASSQPGFSNEQFF
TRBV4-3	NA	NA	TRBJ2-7	TGCGCCAGCAGCCAAGATCGAGCGGCCTACGAGCAGTACTTC	CASSQDRAAYEQYF
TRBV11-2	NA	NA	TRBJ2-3	TGTGCCAGCAGCTTAGTTATAGGACTACCCCCCGATACGCAGTATTTT	CASSLVIGLPPDTQYF
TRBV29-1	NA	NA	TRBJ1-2	TGCAGCGTTGAGGCCGACAGCCGCTATGGCTACACCTTC	CSVEADSRYGYTF
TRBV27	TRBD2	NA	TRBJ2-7	TGTGCCAGCAGTCTACGCCCGGGGGACTACCCCTACGAGCAGTACTTC	CASSLRPGDYPYEQYF
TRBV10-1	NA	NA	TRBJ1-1	TGCGCCAGCACCCAGGACAGCCCGAACACTGAAGCTTTCTTT	CASTQDSPNTEAFF
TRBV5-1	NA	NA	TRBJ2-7	TGCGCCAGCAGCTTTTGGACAGACTACGAGCAGTACTTC	CASSFWTDYEQYF
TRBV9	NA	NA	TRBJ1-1	TGTGCCAGCAGCGTAGGAGGAACCAACACTGAAGCTTTCTTT	CASSVGGTNTEAFF